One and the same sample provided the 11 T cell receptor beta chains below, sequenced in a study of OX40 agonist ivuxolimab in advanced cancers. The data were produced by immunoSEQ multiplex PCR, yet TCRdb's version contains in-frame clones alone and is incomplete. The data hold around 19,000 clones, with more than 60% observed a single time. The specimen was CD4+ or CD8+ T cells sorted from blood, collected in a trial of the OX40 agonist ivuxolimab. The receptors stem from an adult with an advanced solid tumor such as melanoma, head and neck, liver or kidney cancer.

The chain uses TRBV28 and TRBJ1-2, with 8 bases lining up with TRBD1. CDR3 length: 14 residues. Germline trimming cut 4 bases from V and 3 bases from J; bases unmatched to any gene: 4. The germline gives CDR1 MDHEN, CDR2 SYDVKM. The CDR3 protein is CASSSTGEDYGYTF. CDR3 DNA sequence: TGTGCCAGCAGTTCGACAGGGGAAGACTATGGCTACACCTTC.

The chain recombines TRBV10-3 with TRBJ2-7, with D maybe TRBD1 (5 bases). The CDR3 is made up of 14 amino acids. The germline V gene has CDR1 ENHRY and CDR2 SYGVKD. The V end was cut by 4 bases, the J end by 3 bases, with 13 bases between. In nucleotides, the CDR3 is TGTGCCATCAGTGTCCCCGACAGTAACTACGAGCAGTACTTC. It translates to CAISVPDSNYEQYF.

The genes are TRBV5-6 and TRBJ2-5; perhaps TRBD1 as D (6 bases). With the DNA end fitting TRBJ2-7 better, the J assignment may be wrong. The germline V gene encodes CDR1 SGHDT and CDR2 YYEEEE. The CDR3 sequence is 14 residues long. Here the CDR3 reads CASSFDGRGYEQYF. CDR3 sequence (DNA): TGTGCCAGCAGCTTCGACGGCAGGGGCTACGAGCAGTACTTC.

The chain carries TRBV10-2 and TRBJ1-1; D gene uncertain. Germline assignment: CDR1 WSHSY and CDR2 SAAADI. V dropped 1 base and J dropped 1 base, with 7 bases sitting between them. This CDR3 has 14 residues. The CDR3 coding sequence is TGCGCCAGCAGTGAGTTAGGTGGGAACACTGAAGCTTTCTTT. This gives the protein CASSELGGNTEAFF.

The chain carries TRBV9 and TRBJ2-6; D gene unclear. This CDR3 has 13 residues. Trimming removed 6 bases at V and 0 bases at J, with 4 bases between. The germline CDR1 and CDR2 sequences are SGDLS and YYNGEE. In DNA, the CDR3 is TGTGCCAGCAAAGGCTCTGGGGCCAACGTCCTGACTTTC. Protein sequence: CASKGSGANVLTF.

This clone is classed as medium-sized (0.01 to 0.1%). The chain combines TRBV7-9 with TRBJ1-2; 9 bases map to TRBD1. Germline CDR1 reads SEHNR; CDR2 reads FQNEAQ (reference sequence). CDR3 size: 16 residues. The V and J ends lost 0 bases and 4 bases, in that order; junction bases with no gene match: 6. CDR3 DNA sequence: TGTGCCAGCAGCTTAGCTTTACAGGGGGCGGTCTATGGCTACACCTTC. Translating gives CASSLALQGAVYGYTF. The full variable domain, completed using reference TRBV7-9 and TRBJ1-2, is DTGVSQNPRHKITKRGQNVTFRCDPISEHNRLYWYRQTLGQGPEFLTYFQNEAQLEKSRLLSDRFSAERPKGSFSTLEIQRTEQGDSAMYLCASSLALQGAVYGYTFGSGTRLTVV.

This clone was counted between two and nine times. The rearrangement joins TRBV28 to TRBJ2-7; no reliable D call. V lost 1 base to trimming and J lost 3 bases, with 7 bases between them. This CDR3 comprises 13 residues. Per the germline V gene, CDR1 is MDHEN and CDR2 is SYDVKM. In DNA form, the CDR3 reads TGTGCCAGCAGTTTATATGCGGTCTACGAGCAGTACTTC. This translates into CASSLYAVYEQYF.

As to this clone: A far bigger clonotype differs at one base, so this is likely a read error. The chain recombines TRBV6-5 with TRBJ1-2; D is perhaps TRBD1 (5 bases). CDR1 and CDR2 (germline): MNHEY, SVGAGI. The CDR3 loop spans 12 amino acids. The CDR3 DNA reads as TGTGCCAGCTGTTACGGGGGGGAGGGCTACACCTTC. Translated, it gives CASCYGGEGYTF.

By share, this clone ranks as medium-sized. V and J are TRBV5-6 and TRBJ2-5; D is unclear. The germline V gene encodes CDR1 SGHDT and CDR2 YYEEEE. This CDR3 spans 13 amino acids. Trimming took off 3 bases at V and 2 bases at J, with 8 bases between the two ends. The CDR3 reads CASSSGRQETQYF. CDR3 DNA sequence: TGTGCCAGCAGCTCTGGACGGCAAGAGACCCAGTACTTC.

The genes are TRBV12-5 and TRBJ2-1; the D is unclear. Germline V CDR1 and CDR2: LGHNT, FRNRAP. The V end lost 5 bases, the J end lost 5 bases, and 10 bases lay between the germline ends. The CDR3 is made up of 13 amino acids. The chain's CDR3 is CASGRDPNNEQFF. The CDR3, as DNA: TGTGCTAGTGGTCGAGACCCAAACAATGAGCAGTTCTTC.

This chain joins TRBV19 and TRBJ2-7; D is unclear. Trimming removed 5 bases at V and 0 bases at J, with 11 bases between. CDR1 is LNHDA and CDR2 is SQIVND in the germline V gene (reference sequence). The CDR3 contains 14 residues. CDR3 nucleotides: TGTGCCAGTAGTTTTACGTGGGCCTCCTACGAGCAGTACTTC. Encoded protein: CASSFTWASYEQYF. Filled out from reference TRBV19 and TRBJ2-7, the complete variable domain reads DGGITQSPKYLFRKEGQNVTLSCEQNLNHDAMYWYRQDPGQGLRLIYYSQIVNDFQKGDIAEGYSVSREKKESFPLTVTSAQKNPTAFYLCASSFTWASYEQYFGPGTRLTVT.